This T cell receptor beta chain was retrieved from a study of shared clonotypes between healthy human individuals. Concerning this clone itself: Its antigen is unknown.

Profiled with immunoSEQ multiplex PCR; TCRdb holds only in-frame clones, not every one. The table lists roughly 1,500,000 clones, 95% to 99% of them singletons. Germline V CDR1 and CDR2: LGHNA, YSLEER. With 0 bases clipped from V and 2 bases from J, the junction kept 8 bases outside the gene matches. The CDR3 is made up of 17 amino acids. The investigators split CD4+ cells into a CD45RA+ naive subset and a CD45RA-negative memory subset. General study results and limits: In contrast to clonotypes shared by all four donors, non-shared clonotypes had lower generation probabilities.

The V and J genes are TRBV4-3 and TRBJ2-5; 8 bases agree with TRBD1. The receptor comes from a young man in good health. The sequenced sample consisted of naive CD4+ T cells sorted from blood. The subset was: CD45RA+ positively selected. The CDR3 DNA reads TGCGCCAGCAGCCAAGATGGGACAGGCTCAGGGCAAGAGACCCAGTACTTC. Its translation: CASSQDGTGSGQETQYF.